This TCR beta chain was captured in a study of control samples from healthy donors and cancer patients. Profiled with immunoSEQ multiplex PCR; TCRdb holds only in-frame clones, not every one. Here the sample spans approximately 53,000 clones, 75% to 95% being singletons. CDR1 and CDR2 (germline): SGHTS, YDEGEE. There are 13 residues in the CDR3. V lost 7 bases to trimming and J lost 3 bases, with 13 bases between them. The V and J genes are TRBV5-8 and TRBJ1-2; perhaps TRBD1 as D (5 bases). Sequenced input: PBMCs. The origin of this receptor is a man younger than 40 with colorectal cancer. Here the CDR3 reads CASLRGTYYGYTF. As DNA, the CDR3 is TGTGCCAGCCTTCGAGGGACCTACTATGGCTACACCTTC.